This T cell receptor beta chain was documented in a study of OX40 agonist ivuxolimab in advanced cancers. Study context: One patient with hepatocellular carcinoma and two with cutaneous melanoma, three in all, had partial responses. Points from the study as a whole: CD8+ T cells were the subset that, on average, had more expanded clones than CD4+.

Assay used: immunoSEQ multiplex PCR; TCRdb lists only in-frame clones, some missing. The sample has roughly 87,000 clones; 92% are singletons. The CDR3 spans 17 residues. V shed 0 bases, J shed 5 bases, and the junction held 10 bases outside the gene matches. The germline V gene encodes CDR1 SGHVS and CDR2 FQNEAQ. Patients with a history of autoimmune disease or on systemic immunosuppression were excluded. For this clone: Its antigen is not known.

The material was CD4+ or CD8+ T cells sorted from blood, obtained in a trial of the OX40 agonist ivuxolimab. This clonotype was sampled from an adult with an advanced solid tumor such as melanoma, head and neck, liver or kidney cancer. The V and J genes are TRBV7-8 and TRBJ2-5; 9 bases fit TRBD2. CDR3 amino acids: CASSLASGGLLGETQYF. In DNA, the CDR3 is TGTGCCAGCAGCTTAGCTAGCGGGGGCCTCTTAGGGGAGACCCAGTACTTC.